These 5 T cell receptor beta chains came from one sample sequenced in a study of shared clonotypes between healthy human individuals (dated by TCRdb to the early 2020s). The library came from the immunoSEQ multiplex PCR assay. The source is immuneACCESS, and TCRdb retained only in-frame sequences with V and J called. Part of the clones is not carried over; for the studies checked, unresolved V genes explain less than half of this, and the remainder is unexplained. The sample data list some 2 million clones, and about 95% of these were observed just once. The ten largest clones take up 0.85% to 1.3% of the sample. For the CD8 naive samples, CD45RO-negative cells were positively selected for CCR7, yielding a CD45RA+CCR7+ population from which TemRA cells were excluded. Sequencing used naive CD8+ T cells sorted from blood. Taken with the paper, the label for cell subset or site translates to: CD45RA+CCR7+. Receptors were obtained from a man between 18 and 35 years old in good health.

The count of this clone is one. The chain joins TRBV10-3 to TRBJ2-5, with D hard to call. The CDR3 spans 15 residues. V shed 3 bases and J shed 2 bases, with 13 bases lying between them. CDR1 and CDR2 (germline): ENHRY, SYGVKD. CDR3 protein: CAISEEPARQETQYF. CDR3 bases: TGTGCCATCAGTGAAGAGCCGGCTAGGCAAGAGACCCAGTACTTC.

The V and J genes are TRBV25-1 and TRBJ2-5, with TRBD2 identical over 7 bases. The CDR3 sequence is 16 residues long. Germline CDR1 MGHDK, CDR2 SYGVNS. The V gene end was trimmed by 1 base and the J gene end by 0 bases; junction bases not matched to a gene: 5. CDR3 bases: TGTGCCAGCAGTGAATTAGTCGGGGGGAACCAAGAGACCCAGTACTTC. Encoded protein: CASSELVGGNQETQYF.

In the case of this clone: The sample carries other DNA sequences with the same CDR3. The chain recombines TRBV4-1 with TRBJ2-7, with a possible D match to TRBD2 (6 bases). V was cut by 1 base and J by 3 bases, with 10 bases left in between. The CDR3 contains 14 residues. CDR1 MGHRA and CDR2 YSYEKL come from the germline V gene. This chain's CDR3 is CASSQVGGDYEQYF. DNA for the CDR3: TGCGCCAGCAGCCAAGTTGGCGGGGACTACGAGCAGTACTTC.

The chain is built from TRBV28 and TRBJ2-7, with 7 bases aligning to TRBD1. V dropped 7 bases and J dropped 2; count of bases not matched to a gene: 11. The CDR3 sequence is 15 residues long. Germline values: CDR1 MDHEN, CDR2 SYDVKM. For the CDR3, the DNA is TGTGCCAGCACCCAGGACAGGCTCGACGCCTACGAGCAGTACTTC. As protein: CASTQDRLDAYEQYF.

This clone has just one count. The chain has TRBV25-1 and TRBJ1-1; unclear D gene. This CDR3 spans 14 amino acids. V lost 1 base and J lost 3, with 9 bases in between. Per germline, CDR1 MGHDK and CDR2 SYGVNS. CDR3 sequence reads: CASSEFDGDTEAFF. DNA of the CDR3: TGTGCCAGCAGTGAATTTGATGGAGACACTGAAGCTTTCTTT.